Included here is one T cell receptor (beta chain) sequence, with context. Antigen specificity is unknown. Clones were sequenced by immunoSEQ multiplex PCR, and TCRdb holds only the in-frame ones, with some missing. The sample contains 35,000 to 45,000 clones, about 89% of which appear only once. The time point here: peripheral blood 6 weeks after treatment start. Trimming took 6 bases from V and 6 from J; bases not matched to a gene: 4. This CDR3 is 12 amino acids long. The V gene's germline CDR1 is ENHRY and CDR2 SYGVKD. The data originate from a study of PD-L1 blockade in urothelial cancer. Overall study results and limits: TCR clonality was measured in pretreatment peripheral blood. Clonality below the median predicted better survival.

The gene calls are TRBV10-3 and TRBJ2-7; 8 nucleotides match TRBD1. This specimen consisted of PBMCs, obtained around atezolizumab (anti-PD-L1) treatment. The clonotype originates from a man in his 70s with urothelial cancer. The CDR3 coding sequence is TGTGCCATCAGCAGGACAGGGCCCGAGCAGTACTTC. It is translated as CAISRTGPEQYF.